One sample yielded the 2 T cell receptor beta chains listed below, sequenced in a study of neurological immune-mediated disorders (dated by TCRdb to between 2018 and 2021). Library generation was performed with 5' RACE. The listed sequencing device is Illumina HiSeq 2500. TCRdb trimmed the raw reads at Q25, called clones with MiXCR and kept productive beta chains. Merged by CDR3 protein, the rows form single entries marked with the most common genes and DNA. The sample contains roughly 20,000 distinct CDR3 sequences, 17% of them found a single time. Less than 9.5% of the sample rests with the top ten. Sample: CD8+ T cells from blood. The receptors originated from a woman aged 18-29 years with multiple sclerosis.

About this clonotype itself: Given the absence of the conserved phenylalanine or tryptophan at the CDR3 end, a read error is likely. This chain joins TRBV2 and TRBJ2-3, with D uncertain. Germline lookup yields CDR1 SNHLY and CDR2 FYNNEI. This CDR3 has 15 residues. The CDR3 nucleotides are TGTGCCAGTAGTGCCCAACACTTCGGCACAGATACGCAGTATCTT. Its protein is CASSAQHFGTDTQYL.

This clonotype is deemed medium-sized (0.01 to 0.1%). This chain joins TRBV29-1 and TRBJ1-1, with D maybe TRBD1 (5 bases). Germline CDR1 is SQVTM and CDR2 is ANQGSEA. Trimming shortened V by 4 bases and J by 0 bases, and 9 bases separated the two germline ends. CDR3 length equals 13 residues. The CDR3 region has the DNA TGCAGCGTTGGGGAGGGGTTGAACACTGAAGCTTTCTTT. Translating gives CSVGEGLNTEAFF.